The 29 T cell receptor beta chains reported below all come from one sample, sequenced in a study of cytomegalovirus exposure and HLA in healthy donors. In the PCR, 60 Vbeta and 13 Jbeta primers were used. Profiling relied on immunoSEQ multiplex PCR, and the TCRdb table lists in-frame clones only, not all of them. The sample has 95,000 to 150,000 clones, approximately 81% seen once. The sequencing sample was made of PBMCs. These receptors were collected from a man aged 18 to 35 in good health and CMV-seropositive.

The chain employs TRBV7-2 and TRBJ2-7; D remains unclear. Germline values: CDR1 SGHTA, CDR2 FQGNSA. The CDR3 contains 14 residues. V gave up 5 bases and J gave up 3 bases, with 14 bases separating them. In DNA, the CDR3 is TGTGCCAGCAGCCAGACCTGGCAGGACTACGAGCAGTACTTC. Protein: CASSQTWQDYEQYF.

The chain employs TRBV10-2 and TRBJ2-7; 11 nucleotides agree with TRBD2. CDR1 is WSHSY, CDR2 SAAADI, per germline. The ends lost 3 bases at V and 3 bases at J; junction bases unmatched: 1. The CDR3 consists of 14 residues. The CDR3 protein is CASSEGTSGYEQYF. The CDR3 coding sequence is TGCGCCAGCAGTGAAGGGACTAGCGGCTACGAGCAGTACTTC.

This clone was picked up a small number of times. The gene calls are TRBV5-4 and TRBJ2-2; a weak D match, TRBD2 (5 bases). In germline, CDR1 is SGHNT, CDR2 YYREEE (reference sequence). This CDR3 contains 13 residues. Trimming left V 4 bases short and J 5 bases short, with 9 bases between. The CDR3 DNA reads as TGTGCCAGCAGCGACGGGGATACCGGGGAGCTGTTTTTT. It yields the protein CASSDGDTGELFF. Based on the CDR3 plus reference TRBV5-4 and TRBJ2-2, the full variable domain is ETGVTQSPTHLIKTRGQQVTLRCSSQSGHNTVSWYQQALGQGPQFIFQYYREEENGRGNFPPRFSGLQFPNYSSELNVNALELDDSALYLCASSDGDTGELFFGEGSRLTVL.

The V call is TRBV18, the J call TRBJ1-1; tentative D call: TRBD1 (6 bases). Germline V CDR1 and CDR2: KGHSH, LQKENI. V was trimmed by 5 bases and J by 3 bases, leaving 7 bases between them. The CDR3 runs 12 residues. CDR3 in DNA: TGTGCCAGCTCAGCAGGGGACACTGAAGCTTTCTTT. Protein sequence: CASSAGDTEAFF.

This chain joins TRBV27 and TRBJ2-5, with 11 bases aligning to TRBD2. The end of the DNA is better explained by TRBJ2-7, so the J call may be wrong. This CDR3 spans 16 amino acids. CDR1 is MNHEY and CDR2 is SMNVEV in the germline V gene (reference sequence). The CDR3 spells CASSLHIAGGPYEQYF. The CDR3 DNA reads TGTGCCAGCAGTCTACACATAGCGGGAGGGCCCTACGAGCAGTACTTC.

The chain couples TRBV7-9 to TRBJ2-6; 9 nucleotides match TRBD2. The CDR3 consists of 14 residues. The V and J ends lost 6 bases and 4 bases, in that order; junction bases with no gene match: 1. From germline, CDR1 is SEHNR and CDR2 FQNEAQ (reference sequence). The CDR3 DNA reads TGTGCCAGCAGGCGGGAGGGGGGGGCCAACGTCCTGACTTTC. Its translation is CASRREGGANVLTF. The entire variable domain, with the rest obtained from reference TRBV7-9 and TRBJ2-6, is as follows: DTGVSQNPRHKITKRGQNVTFRCDPISEHNRLYWYRQTLGQGPEFLTYFQNEAQLEKSRLLSDRFSAERPKGSFSTLEIQRTEQGDSAMYLCASRREGGANVLTFGAGSRLTVL.

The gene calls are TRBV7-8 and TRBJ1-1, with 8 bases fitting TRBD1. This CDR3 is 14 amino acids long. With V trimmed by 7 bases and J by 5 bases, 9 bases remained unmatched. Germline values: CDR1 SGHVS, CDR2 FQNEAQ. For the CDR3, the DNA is TGTGCCAGCACCGATAGGACAGGGCGGACTGAAGCTTTCTTT. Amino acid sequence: CASTDRTGRTEAFF. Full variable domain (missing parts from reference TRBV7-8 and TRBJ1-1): GAGVSQSPRYKVAKRGQDVALRCDPISGHVSLFWYQQALGQGPEFLTYFQNEAQLDKSGLPSDRFFAERPEGSVSTLKIQRTQQEDSAVYLCASTDRTGRTEAFFGQGTRLTVV.

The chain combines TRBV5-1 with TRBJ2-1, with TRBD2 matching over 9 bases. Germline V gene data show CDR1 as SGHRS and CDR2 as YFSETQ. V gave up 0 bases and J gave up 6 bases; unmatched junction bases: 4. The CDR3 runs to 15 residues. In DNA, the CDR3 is TGCGCCAGCAGCTTGGTTAGCGGGAGCATCAATGAGCAGTTCTTC. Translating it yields CASSLVSGSINEQFF.

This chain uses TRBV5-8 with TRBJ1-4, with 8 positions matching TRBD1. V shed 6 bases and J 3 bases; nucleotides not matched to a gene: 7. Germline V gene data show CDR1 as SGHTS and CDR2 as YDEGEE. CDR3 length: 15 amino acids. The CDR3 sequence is CASKTGDKANEKLFF. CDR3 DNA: TGTGCCAGCAAGACAGGGGATAAAGCTAATGAAAAACTGTTTTTT.

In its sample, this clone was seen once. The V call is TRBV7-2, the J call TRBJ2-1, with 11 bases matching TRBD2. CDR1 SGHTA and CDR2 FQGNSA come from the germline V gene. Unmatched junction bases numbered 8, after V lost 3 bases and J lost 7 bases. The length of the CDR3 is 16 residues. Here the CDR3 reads CASSFKTSGSLNEQFF. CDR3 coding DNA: TGTGCCAGCAGCTTCAAAACTAGCGGGAGTCTTAATGAGCAGTTCTTC.

The CDR3 protein is CASSISPYGGPQETQYF. CDR3 coding DNA: TGTGCCAGTAGTATCTCCCCGTACGGGGGGCCGCAAGAGACCCAGTACTTC. The chain employs TRBV19 and TRBJ2-5; D is perhaps TRBD2 (7 bases). V lost 3 bases and J lost 2, with 19 bases in between. Germline V gives CDR1 LNHDA, CDR2 SQIVND (reference sequence). The CDR3 runs 17 residues.

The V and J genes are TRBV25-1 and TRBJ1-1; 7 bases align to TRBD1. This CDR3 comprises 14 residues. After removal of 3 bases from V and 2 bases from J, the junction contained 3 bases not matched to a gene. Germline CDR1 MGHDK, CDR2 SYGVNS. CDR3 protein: CASSERDRNTEAFF. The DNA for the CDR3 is TGTGCCAGCAGTGAGAGGGACAGAAACACTGAAGCTTTCTTT.

The CDR3: CASTPSGFLTDTQYF. CDR3 nucleotides: TGCGCCAGCACCCCGTCGGGATTCCTCACAGATACGCAGTATTTT. The chain links TRBV5-1 to TRBJ2-3; perhaps TRBD2 as D (5 bases). The CDR3 sequence is 15 residues long. Looked up from germline, CDR1 is SGHRS and CDR2 is YFSETQ. Trimming cost V 6 bases and J 2 bases, with 16 bases left between them.

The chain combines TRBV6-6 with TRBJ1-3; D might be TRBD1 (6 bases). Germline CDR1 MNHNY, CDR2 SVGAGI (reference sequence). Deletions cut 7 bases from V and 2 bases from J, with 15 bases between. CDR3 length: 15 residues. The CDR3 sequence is CASTKPQGTGNTIYF. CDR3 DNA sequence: TGTGCCAGCACCAAACCCCAGGGGACTGGAAACACCATATATTTT.

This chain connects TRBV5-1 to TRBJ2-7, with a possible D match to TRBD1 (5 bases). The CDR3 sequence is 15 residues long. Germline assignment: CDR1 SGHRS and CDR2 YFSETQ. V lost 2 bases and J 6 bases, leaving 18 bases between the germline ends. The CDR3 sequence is CASSLRAGSESEQYF. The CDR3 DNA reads TGCGCCAGCAGCTTACGTGCAGGGTCGGAATCCGAGCAGTACTTC.

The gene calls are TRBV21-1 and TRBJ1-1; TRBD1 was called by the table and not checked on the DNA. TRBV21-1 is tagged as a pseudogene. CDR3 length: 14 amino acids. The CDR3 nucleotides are TGTGCCAGCAGCTCACAGGGGACACACACTGAAGCTTTCTTT. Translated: CASSSQGTHTEAFF.

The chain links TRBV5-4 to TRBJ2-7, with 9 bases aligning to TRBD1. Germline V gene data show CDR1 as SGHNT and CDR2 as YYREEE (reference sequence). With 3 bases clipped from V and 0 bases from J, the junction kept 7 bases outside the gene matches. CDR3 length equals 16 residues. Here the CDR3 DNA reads TGTGCCAGCAGCTCAAAACAGGGGGCCAGCTCCTACGAGCAGTACTTC. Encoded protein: CASSSKQGASSYEQYF.

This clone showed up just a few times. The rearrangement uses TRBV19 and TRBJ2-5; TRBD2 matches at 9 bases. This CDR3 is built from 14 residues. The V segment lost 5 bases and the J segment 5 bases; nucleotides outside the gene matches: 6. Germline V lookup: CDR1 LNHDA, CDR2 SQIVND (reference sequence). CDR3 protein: CASSLSGGRETQYF. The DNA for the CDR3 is TGTGCCAGTAGTCTTAGCGGGGGAAGGGAGACCCAGTACTTC.

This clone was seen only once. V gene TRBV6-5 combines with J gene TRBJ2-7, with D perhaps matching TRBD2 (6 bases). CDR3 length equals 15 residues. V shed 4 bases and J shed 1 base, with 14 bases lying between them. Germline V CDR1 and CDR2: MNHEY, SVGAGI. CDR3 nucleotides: TGTGCCAGCAGTTCGGGGCGGGGCGTTTCCTACGAGCAGTACTTC. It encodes CASSSGRGVSYEQYF.

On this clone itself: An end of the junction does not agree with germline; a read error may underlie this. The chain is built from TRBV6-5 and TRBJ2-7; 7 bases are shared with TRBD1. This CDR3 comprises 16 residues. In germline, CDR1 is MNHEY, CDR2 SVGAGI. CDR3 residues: CVSSFHQPGQNYEQYF. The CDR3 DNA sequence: TGTGTCAGCAGTTTCCACCAGCCGGGACAGAACTACGAGCAGTACTTC.

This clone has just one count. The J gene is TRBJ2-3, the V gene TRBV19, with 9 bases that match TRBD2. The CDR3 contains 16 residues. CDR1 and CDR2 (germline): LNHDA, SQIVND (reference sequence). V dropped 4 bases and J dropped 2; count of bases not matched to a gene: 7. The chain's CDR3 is CASSKRLAEFTDTQYF. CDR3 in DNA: TGTGCCAGTAGTAAGAGACTAGCGGAATTCACAGATACGCAGTATTTT.

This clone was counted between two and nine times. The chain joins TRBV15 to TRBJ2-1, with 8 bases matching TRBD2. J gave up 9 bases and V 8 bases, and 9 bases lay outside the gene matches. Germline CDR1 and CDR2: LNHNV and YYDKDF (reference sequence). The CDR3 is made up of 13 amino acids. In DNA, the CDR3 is TGTGCCACCGGGGCTAGCGGGTGGGGTGAGCAGTTCTTC. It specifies CATGASGWGEQFF.

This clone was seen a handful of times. This chain's CDR3 is CASRRSQGLGTEAFF. In nucleotides, the CDR3 is TGTGCCAGCAGAAGATCTCAGGGACTGGGAACTGAAGCTTTCTTT. V is TRBV25-1 and J is TRBJ1-1, with D maybe TRBD1 (5 bases). Trimming removed 6 bases from V and 5 bases from J, with 19 bases in between. CDR1 is MGHDK, CDR2 SYGVNS, per germline. This CDR3 has 15 residues.

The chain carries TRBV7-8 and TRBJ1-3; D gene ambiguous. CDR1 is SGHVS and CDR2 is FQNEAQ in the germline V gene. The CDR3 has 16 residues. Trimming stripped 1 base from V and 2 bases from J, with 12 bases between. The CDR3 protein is CASSLDSRQAGNTIYF. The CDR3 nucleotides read TGTGCCAGCAGCTTAGACAGTCGGCAGGCTGGAAACACCATATATTTT.

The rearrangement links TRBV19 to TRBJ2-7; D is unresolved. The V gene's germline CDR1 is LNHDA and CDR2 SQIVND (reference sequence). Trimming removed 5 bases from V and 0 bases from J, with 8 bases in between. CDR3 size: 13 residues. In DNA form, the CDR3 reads TGTGCCAGTAGTGCAACGAGCTCCTACGAGCAGTACTTC. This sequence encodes CASSATSSYEQYF.

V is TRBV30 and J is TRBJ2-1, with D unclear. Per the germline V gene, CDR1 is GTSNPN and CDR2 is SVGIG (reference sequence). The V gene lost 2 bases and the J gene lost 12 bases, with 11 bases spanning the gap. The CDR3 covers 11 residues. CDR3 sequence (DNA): TGTGCCTGGAGTACATCAGGTATGCAGTTCTTC. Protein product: CAWSTSGMQFF.

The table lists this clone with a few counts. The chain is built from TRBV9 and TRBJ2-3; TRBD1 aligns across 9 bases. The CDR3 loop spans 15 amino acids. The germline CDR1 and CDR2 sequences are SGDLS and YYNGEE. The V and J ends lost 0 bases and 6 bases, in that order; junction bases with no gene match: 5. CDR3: CASSVADRGLDTQYF. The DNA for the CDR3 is TGTGCCAGCAGCGTAGCTGACAGGGGGTTGGATACGCAGTATTTT. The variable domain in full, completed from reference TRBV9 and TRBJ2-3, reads DSGVTQTPKHLITATGQRVTLRCSPRSGDLSVYWYQQSLDQGLQFLIQYYNGEERAKGNILERFSAQQFPDLHSELNLSSLELGDSALYFCASSVADRGLDTQYFGPGTRLTVL.

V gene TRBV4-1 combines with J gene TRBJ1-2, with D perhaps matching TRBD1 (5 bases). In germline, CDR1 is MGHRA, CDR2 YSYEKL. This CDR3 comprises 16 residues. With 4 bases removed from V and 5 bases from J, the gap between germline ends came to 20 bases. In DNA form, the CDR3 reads TGCGCCAGCAGCCTTTCGCCGACAGCGAGTTCTTATGGCTACACCTTC. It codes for CASSLSPTASSYGYTF.

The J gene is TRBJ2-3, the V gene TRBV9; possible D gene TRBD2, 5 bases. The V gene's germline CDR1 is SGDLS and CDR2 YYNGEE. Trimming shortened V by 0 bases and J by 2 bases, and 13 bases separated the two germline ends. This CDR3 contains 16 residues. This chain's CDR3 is CASSVVASRHTDTQYF. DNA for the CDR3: TGTGCCAGCAGCGTAGTTGCTAGCAGACACACAGATACGCAGTATTTT.